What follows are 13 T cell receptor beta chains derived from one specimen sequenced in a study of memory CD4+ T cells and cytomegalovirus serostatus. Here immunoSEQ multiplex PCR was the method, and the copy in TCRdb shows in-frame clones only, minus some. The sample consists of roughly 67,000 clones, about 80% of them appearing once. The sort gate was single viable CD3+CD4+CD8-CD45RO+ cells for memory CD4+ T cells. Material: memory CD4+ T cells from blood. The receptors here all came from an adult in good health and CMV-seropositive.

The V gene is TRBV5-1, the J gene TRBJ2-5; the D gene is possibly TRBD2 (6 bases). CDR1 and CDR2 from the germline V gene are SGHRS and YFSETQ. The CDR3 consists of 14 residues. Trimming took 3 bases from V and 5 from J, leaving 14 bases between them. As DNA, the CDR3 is TGCGCCAGCAGCTCGGCGGGACTTTCGGAGACCCAGTACTTC. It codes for CASSSAGLSETQYF.

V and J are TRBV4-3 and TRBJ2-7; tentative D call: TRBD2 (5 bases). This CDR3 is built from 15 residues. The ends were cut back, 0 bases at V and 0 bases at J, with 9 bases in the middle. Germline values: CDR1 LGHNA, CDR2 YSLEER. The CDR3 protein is CASSQESGRSYEQYF. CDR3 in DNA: TGCGCCAGCAGCCAAGAAAGCGGCCGCTCCTACGAGCAGTACTTC.

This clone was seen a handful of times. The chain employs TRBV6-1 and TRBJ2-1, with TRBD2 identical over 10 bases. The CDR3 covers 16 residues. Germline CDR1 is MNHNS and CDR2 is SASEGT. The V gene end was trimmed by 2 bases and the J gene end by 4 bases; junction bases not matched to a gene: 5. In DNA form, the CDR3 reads TGTGCCAGCAGTGAATACACTAGCGGGGAATACAATGAGCAGTTCTTC. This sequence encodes CASSEYTSGEYNEQFF.

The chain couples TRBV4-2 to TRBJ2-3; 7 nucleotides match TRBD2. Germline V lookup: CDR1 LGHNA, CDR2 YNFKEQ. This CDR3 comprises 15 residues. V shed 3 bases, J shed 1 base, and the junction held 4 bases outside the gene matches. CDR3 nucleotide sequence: TGTGCCAGCAGCCATCAAAGCGGGGGCACAGATACGCAGTATTTT. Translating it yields CASSHQSGGTDTQYF.

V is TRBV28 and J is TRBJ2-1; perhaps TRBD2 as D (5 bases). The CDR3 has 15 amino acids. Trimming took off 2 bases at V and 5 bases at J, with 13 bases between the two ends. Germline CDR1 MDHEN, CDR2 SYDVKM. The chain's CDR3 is CASSLPAEGNNEQFF. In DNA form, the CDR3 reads TGTGCCAGCAGTTTACCTGCAGAGGGTAACAATGAGCAGTTCTTC.

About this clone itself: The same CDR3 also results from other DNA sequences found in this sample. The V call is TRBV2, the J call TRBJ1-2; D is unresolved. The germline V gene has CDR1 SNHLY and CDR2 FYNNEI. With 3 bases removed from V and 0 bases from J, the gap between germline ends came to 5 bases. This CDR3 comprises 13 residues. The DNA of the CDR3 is TGTGCCAGCAGTGACGGAGCTAACTATGGCTACACCTTC. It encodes CASSDGANYGYTF.

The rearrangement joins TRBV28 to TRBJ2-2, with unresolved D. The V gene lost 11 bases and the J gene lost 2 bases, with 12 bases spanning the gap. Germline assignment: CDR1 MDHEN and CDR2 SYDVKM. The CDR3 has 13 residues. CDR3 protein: CALGMGNTGELFF. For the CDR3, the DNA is TGTGCCCTTGGGATGGGAAACACCGGGGAGCTGTTTTTT.

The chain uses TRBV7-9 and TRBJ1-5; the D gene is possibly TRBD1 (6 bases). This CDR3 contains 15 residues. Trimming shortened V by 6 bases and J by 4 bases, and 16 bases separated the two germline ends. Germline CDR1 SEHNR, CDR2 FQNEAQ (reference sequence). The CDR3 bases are TGTGCCAGCAGTATAGGAGAGGGGGGGAATCAGCCCCAGCATTTT. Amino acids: CASSIGEGGNQPQHF.

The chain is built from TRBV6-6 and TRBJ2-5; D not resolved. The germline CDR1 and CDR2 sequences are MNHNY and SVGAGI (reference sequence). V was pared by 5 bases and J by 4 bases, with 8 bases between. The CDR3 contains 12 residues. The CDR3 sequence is CASSSVGETQYF. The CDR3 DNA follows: TGTGCCAGCAGTAGCGTTGGAGAGACCCAGTACTTC.

The CDR3 bases are TGTGCCAGCAGCACGATCCGGGTCCTATACGAGCAGTACTTC. It yields the protein CASSTIRVLYEQYF. The chain recombines TRBV11-2 with TRBJ2-7; the D is unclear. Germline V gene sequence: CDR1 SGHAT, CDR2 FQNNGV. V lost 5 bases and J lost 4, with 15 bases in between. CDR3 length: 14 amino acids.

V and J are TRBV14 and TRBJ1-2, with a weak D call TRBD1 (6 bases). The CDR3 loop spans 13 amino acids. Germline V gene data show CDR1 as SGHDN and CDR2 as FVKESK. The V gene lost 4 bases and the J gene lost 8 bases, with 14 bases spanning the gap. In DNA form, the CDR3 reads TGTGCCAGCAGCCTCCGGGGGCGCACGGGCTACACCTTC. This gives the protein CASSLRGRTGYTF.

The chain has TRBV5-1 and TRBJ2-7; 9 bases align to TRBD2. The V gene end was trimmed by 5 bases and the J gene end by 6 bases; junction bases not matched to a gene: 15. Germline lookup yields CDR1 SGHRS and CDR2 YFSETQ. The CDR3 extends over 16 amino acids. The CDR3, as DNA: TGCGCCAGCAGGCAGGAACTAGCGGGTGTTGTCGGCGAGCAGTACTTC. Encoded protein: CASRQELAGVVGEQYF.

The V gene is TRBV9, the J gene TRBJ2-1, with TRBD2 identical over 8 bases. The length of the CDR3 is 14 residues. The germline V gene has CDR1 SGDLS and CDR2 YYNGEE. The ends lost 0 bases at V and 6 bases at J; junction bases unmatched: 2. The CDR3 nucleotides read TGTGCCAGCAGCGTAGCGGGGGGGCGCAATGAGCAGTTCTTC. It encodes CASSVAGGRNEQFF.